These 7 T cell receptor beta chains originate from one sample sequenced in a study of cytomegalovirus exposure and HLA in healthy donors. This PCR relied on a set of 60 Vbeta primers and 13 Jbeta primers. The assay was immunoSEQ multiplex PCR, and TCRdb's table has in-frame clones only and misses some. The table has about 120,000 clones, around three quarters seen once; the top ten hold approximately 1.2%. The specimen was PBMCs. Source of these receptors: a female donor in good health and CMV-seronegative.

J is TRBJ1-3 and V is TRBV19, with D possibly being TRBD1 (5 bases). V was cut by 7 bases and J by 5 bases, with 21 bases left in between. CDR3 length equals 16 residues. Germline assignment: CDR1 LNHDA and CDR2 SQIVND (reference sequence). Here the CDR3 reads CASTTQVGGIRNTIYF. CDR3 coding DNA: TGTGCCAGTACTACACAGGTCGGAGGGATCAGAAACACCATATATTTT.

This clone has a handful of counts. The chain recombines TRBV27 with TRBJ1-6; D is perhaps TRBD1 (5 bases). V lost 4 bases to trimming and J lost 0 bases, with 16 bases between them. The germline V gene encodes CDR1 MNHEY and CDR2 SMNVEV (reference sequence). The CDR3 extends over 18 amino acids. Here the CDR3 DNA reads TGTGCCAGCAGTTGGAGGGGCGCCGCCAGCTCCTATAATTCACCCCTCCACTTT. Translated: CASSWRGAASSYNSPLHF.

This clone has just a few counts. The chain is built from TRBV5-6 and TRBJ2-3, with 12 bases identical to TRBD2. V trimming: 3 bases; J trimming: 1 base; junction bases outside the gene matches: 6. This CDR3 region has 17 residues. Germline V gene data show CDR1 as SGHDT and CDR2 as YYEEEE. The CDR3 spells CASSWRLAGDRTDTQYF. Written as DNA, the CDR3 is TGTGCCAGCAGCTGGAGACTAGCGGGAGATCGCACAGATACGCAGTATTTT. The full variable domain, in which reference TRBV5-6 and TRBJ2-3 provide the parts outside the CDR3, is DAGVTQSPTHLIKTRGQQVTLRCSPKSGHDTVSWYQQALGQGPQFIFQYYEEEERQRGNFPDRFSGHQFPNYSSELNVNALLLGDSALYLCASSWRLAGDRTDTQYFGPGTRLTVL.

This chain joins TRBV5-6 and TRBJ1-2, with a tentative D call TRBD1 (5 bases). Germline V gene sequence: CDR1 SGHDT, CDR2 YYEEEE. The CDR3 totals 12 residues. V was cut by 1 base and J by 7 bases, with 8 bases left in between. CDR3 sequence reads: CASSLQGVGYTF. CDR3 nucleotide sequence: TGTGCCAGCAGCTTGCAAGGGGTTGGCTACACCTTC.

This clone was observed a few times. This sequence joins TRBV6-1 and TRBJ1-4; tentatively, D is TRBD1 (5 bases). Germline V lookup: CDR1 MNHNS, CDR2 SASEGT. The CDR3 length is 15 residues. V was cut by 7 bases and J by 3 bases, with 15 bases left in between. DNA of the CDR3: TGTGCCAGCACCAAAAGGGGCGTTCCTAATGAAAAACTGTTTTTT. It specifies CASTKRGVPNEKLFF.

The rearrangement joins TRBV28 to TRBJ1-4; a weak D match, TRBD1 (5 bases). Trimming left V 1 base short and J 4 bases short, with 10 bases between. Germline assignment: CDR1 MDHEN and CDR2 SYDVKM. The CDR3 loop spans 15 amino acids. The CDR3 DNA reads TGTGCCAGCAGTTTATTCGGGGGGGGTAATGAAAAACTGTTTTTT. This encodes CASSLFGGGNEKLFF.

The CDR3: CASSDTRDRGKYEQYF. CDR3 DNA: TGTGCCAGCAGTGATACCCGGGACAGGGGAAAGTACGAGCAGTACTTC. This chain connects TRBV6-1 to TRBJ2-5; TRBD1 agrees at 10 bases. The end of the DNA is better explained by TRBJ2-7, so the J call may be wrong. Germline CDR1 and CDR2: MNHNS and SASEGT. CDR3 size: 16 residues.